Presented here are 14 T cell receptor beta chains from one specimen sequenced in a study of blood T cell repertoires in COVID-19. Here immunoSEQ multiplex PCR was the method, and the copy in TCRdb shows in-frame clones only, minus some. Here the sample spans approximately 220,000 clones, 80% to 90% being singletons. What was sequenced was PBMCs or T cells enriched from blood (not recorded which). All receptors come from a woman aged 40 to 50 who had been exposed to COVID-19.

This sequence joins TRBV5-1 and TRBJ1-6, with D perhaps matching TRBD1 (5 bases). The length of the CDR3 is 15 residues. Trimming cost V 0 bases and J 7 bases, with 11 bases left between them. Germline V CDR1 and CDR2: SGHRS, YFSETQ. CDR3 amino acids: CASSLGQPENSPLHF. CDR3 DNA sequence: TGCGCCAGCAGCTTGGGACAGCCGGAGAATTCACCCCTCCACTTT.

The gene calls are TRBV9 and TRBJ1-6, with 7 positions matching TRBD1. The CDR3 sequence is 14 residues long. CDR1 and CDR2 (germline): SGDLS, YYNGEE. Losses at the gene ends were 4 bases for V and 9 bases for J; bases not matched to a gene: 7. This chain's CDR3 is CASSPDRAGSPLHF. In DNA, the CDR3 is TGTGCCAGCAGCCCAGACAGGGCGGGTTCACCCCTCCACTTT.

The genes are TRBV19 and TRBJ1-2, with TRBD1 matching over 7 bases. Germline values: CDR1 LNHDA, CDR2 SQIVND (reference sequence). The CDR3 covers 14 residues. Germline trimming cut 9 bases from V and 2 bases from J; bases unmatched to any gene: 9. CDR3 in amino acids: CASSRETGNYGYTF. DNA of the CDR3: TGTGCCAGCAGTCGCGAGACAGGGAACTATGGCTACACCTTC.

This chain's CDR3 is CASSPATVLYEQYF. In nucleotides, the CDR3 is TGTGCCAGCAGTCCTGCGACAGTTCTCTACGAGCAGTACTTC. V and J are TRBV28 and TRBJ2-7; possible D gene TRBD1, 5 bases. CDR3 size: 14 residues. V was trimmed by 5 bases and J by 3 bases, leaving 14 bases between them. Looked up from germline, CDR1 is MDHEN and CDR2 is SYDVKM.

CDR3 region: CASSLVPGMGNTIYF. In DNA form, the CDR3 reads TGTGCCAGCAGCTTAGTACCGGGGATGGGAAACACCATATATTTT. The chain combines TRBV11-2 with TRBJ1-3, with unresolved D. The CDR3 loop spans 15 amino acids. V was cut by 1 base and J by 4 bases, with 11 bases left in between. CDR1 and CDR2 from the germline V gene are SGHAT and FQNNGV.

The rearrangement links TRBV5-4 to TRBJ1-4, with 10 bases fitting TRBD1. The CDR3 spans 14 residues. Germline CDR1 and CDR2: SGHNT and YYREEE (reference sequence). J was trimmed by 7 bases and V by 4 bases; bases with no gene match: 4. CDR3 sequence: CASSRGTGVEKLFF. CDR3 coding DNA: TGTGCCAGCAGCCGCGGGACAGGGGTTGAAAAACTGTTTTTT.

CDR3 loop: CASSSGWEFNTGELFF. The CDR3 nucleotides are TGTGCCAGCAGCTCCGGCTGGGAGTTCAACACCGGGGAGCTGTTTTTT. The chain uses TRBV11-3 and TRBJ2-2; D perhaps matches TRBD2 (5 bases). Germline CDR1 is SGHNT and CDR2 is YENEEA. V lost 4 bases and J 2 bases, leaving 14 bases between the germline ends. This CDR3 comprises 16 residues.

The J gene is TRBJ2-3, the V gene TRBV6-1; 11 bases line up with TRBD2. V gave up 2 bases and J gave up 2 bases; unmatched junction bases: 18. The CDR3 sequence is 21 residues long. Looked up from germline, CDR1 is MNHNS and CDR2 is SASEGT. CDR3 residues: CASSELSGGGSGRGHTDTQYF. DNA of the CDR3: TGTGCCAGCAGTGAACTTAGCGGGGGGGGTTCTGGGAGGGGGCACACAGATACGCAGTATTTT.

The chain is built from TRBV5-6 and TRBJ1-5; D possibly corresponds to TRBD1 (6 bases). The length of the CDR3 is 14 residues. Germline V gene data show CDR1 as SGHDT and CDR2 as YYEEEE. V was trimmed by 3 bases and J by 4 bases, leaving 11 bases between them. CDR3 sequence: CASSSGQTNQPQHF. CDR3 bases: TGTGCCAGCAGCTCCGGACAGACGAATCAGCCCCAGCATTTT. Together with reference TRBV5-6 and TRBJ1-5, the CDR3 gives the full variable domain: DAGVTQSPTHLIKTRGQQVTLRCSPKSGHDTVSWYQQALGQGPQFIFQYYEEEERQRGNFPDRFSGHQFPNYSSELNVNALLLGDSALYLCASSSGQTNQPQHFGDGTRLSIL.

The chain joins TRBV9 to TRBJ2-7; tentative D call: TRBD1 (6 bases). The CDR3 extends over 15 amino acids. The germline V gene has CDR1 SGDLS and CDR2 YYNGEE. Trimming took 4 bases from V and 4 from J, leaving 18 bases between them. The CDR3 DNA follows: TGTGCCAGCAGCACCCTGGGGGCTTCTCTATACGAGCAGTACTTC. Translating gives CASSTLGASLYEQYF.

This chain connects TRBV7-9 to TRBJ1-5, with D maybe TRBD1 (6 bases). This CDR3 spans 15 amino acids. The V end lost 5 bases, the J end lost 4 bases, and 15 bases lay between the germline ends. Per germline, CDR1 SEHNR and CDR2 FQNEAQ (reference sequence). CDR3 in DNA: TGTGCCAGCAGCCCACAGGGTTTCGGGAATCAGCCCCAGCATTTT. Its protein product is CASSPQGFGNQPQHF.

This chain uses TRBV5-4 with TRBJ1-4; 9 nucleotides align to TRBD1. Germline V gene sequence: CDR1 SGHNT, CDR2 YYREEE (reference sequence). The CDR3 is made up of 16 amino acids. The V and J ends lost 4 bases and 5 bases, in that order; junction bases with no gene match: 9. CDR3 coding DNA: TGTGCCAGCAGCGTAAGAGGGACAGGGCGAAATGAAAAACTGTTTTTT. Its translation: CASSVRGTGRNEKLFF.

This chain connects TRBV18 to TRBJ1-2; D may be TRBD1 (5 bases). V was clipped by 2 bases and J by 2 bases, with 12 bases between them. CDR3 length: 15 residues. The germline CDR1 and CDR2 sequences are KGHSH and LQKENI. As DNA, the CDR3 is TGTGCCAGCTCACCAGGGGCGACGCCGAACTATGGCTACACCTTC. Translating gives CASSPGATPNYGYTF.

This chain joins TRBV2 and TRBJ1-1, with D uncertain. CDR1 and CDR2 from the germline V gene are SNHLY and FYNNEI. The CDR3 consists of 14 residues. CDR3 protein: CALVPEGRGTEAFF. The CDR3 DNA sequence: TGTGCGTTGGTTCCTGAGGGCAGAGGCACTGAAGCTTTCTTT.